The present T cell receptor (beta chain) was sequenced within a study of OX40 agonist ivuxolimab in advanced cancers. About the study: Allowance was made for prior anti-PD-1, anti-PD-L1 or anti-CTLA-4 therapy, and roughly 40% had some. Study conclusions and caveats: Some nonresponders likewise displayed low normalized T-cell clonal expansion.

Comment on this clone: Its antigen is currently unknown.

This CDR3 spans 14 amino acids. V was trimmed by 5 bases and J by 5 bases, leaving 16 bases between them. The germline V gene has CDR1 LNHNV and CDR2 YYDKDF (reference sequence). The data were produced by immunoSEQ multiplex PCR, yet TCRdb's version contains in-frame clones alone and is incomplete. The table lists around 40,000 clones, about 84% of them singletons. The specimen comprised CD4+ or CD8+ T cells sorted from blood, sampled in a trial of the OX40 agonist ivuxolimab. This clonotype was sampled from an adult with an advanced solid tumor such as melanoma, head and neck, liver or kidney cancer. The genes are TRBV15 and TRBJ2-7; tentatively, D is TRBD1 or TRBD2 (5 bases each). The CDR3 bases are TGTGCCACCAGCCCCGGTGCTAGCAGGGACGAGCAGTACTTC. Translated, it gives CATSPGASRDEQYF.